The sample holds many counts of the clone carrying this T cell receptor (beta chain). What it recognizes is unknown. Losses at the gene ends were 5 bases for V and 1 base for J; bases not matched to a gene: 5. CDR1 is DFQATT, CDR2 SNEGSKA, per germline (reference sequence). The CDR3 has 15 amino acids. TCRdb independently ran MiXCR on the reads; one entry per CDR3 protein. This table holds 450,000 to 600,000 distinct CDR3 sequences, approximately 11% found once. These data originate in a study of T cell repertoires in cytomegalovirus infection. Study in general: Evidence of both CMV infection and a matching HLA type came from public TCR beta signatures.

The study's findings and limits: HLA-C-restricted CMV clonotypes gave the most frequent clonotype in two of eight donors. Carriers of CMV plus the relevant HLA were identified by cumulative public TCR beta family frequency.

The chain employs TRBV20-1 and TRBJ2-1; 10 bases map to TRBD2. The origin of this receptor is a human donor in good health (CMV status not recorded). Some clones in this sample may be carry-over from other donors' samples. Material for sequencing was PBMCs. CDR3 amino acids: CSAPVAGGSYNEQFF. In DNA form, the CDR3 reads TGCAGTGCTCCAGTAGCGGGGGGTTCCTACAATGAGCAGTTCTTC.